The rows below give T cell receptor beta chains drawn from one sample of a study of blood T cells in healthy people across ages. One entry per CDR3 protein, called by TCRdb with MiXCR from the 5' RACE reads. This table holds around 1,000,000 distinct CDR3 sequences, roughly 24% found once. This same sample was also taken into another study, of T cells of mothers and their children.

Sequencing input: blood. Receptors originate from a girl aged 2-9 years in good health. Both conserved end residues are part of each CDR3. Each record gives: V gene, J gene, clone size, CDR3 protein. Clone size is given for some rows only: seen once, a few or many times, or a class if the clone is expanded.

V gene: TRBV19; J gene: TRBJ1-1; clone size: NA; CDR3 protein: CANSNVGGLTEAFF
V gene: TRBV5-1; J gene: TRBJ2-5; clone size: few; CDR3 protein: CASSSRVLEETQYF
V gene: TRBV7-4; J gene: TRBJ2-5; clone size: NA; CDR3 protein: CARGLREETQYF
V gene: TRBV7-8; J gene: TRBJ1-1; clone size: few; CDR3 protein: CASSPPVNTEAFF
V gene: TRBV11-2; J gene: TRBJ2-7; clone size: NA; CDR3 protein: CASSFGTGNAGEQYF
V gene: TRBV14; J gene: TRBJ1-4; clone size: few; CDR3 protein: CASSQRDRINEKLFF
V gene: TRBV7-2; J gene: TRBJ2-6; clone size: few; CDR3 protein: CASSLELAGGVSGANVLTF
V gene: TRBV6-5; J gene: TRBJ2-7; clone size: many; CDR3 protein: CASSLTRTYEQYF
V gene: TRBV7-2; J gene: TRBJ2-7; clone size: NA; CDR3 protein: CASSLTRDTSYEQYF
V gene: TRBV29-1; J gene: TRBJ2-5; clone size: few; CDR3 protein: CSVELTDQETQYF
V gene: TRBV7-9; J gene: TRBJ2-7; clone size: few; CDR3 protein: CASSLTSGGPRGDEQYF
V gene: TRBV20-1; J gene: TRBJ2-2; clone size: NA; CDR3 protein: CSARDGLAGVTGELFF
V gene: TRBV6-6; J gene: TRBJ2-1; clone size: NA; CDR3 protein: CSGGTGYEQFF
V gene: TRBV10-3; J gene: TRBJ1-1; clone size: few; CDR3 protein: CAISELLRGGRENTEAFF
V gene: TRBV6-6; J gene: TRBJ2-1; clone size: NA; CDR3 protein: CSSPREDSSSYNEQFF
V gene: TRBV29-1; J gene: TRBJ2-5; clone size: NA; CDR3 protein: CSVVGETGAVTQYF
V gene: TRBV20-1; J gene: TRBJ2-3; clone size: NA; CDR3 protein: CSARASGRIQDTQYF
V gene: TRBV20-1; J gene: TRBJ2-2; clone size: few; CDR3 protein: CSASPTTGELFF
V gene: TRBV5-1; J gene: TRBJ1-2; clone size: NA; CDR3 protein: CASREPGQHYGYTF
V gene: TRBV29-1; J gene: TRBJ1-1; clone size: few; CDR3 protein: CSVESRGRLLEAFF
V gene: TRBV27; J gene: TRBJ2-5; clone size: few; CDR3 protein: CASSLGQGAREQYF
V gene: TRBV24-1; J gene: TRBJ1-5; clone size: NA; CDR3 protein: CATSGGLPYSNQPHHF
V gene: TRBV7-2; J gene: TRBJ2-1; clone size: NA; CDR3 protein: CASSLALGGANEQFF
V gene: TRBV10-2; J gene: TRBJ2-7; clone size: few; CDR3 protein: CASRWTSELDYEQYF
V gene: TRBV20-1; J gene: TRBJ2-5; clone size: few; CDR3 protein: CSSTPELAGEETQYF
V gene: TRBV28; J gene: TRBJ2-7; clone size: few; CDR3 protein: CASSLGPLGNEQYF
V gene: TRBV28; J gene: TRBJ2-7; clone size: few; CDR3 protein: CASSLRPGTGTNEQYF
V gene: TRBV4-1; J gene: TRBJ1-5; clone size: few; CDR3 protein: CASSPSGTDNQPQHF
V gene: TRBV21-1; J gene: TRBJ2-4; clone size: few; CDR3 protein: CASSARDRGSSGLAKNIQYF
V gene: TRBV5-1; J gene: TRBJ1-5; clone size: few; CDR3 protein: CASSLASGNQPQHF
V gene: TRBV2; J gene: NA; clone size: NA; CDR3 protein: CTRGGTGAQKEQFF
V gene: TRBV28; J gene: TRBJ1-5; clone size: few; CDR3 protein: CASEVNNQPQHF
V gene: TRBV20-1; J gene: TRBJ2-7; clone size: NA; CDR3 protein: CSALAGEASEQYF
V gene: TRBV5-5; J gene: TRBJ2-2; clone size: NA; CDR3 protein: CASSLGQATGELFF
V gene: TRBV7-9; J gene: TRBJ1-1; clone size: NA; CDR3 protein: CASSLELGGTEAFF
V gene: TRBV19; J gene: TRBJ2-5; clone size: NA; CDR3 protein: CASSPPDGSQYF